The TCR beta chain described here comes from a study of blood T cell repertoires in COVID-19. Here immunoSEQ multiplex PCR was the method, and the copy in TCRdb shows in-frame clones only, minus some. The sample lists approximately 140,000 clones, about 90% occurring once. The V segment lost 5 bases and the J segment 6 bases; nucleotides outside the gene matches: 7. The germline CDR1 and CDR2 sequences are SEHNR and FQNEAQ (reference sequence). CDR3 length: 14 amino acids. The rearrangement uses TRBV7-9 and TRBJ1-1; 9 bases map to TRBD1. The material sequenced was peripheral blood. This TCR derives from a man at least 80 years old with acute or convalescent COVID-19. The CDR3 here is CASSLGTGSSEAFF. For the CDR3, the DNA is TGTGCCAGCAGCCTCGGGACAGGGTCGTCTGAAGCTTTCTTT. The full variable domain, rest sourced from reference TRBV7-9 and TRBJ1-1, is DTGVSQNPRHKITKRGQNVTFRCDPISEHNRLYWYRQTLGQGPEFLTYFQNEAQLEKSRLLSDRFSAERPKGSFSTLEIQRTEQGDSAMYLCASSLGTGSSEAFFGQGTRLTVV.